This T cell receptor beta chain is drawn from a study of cytomegalovirus exposure and HLA in healthy donors. Per germline, CDR1 MNHEY and CDR2 SVGAGI. CDR3 length: 15 residues. Trimming took 7 bases from V and 4 from J; bases not matched to a gene: 9. 13 Jbeta primers and 60 Vbeta primers were used for the PCR. The method was immunoSEQ multiplex PCR; TCRdb's version includes in-frame clones alone and lacks a portion of them. The profile shows about 250,000 clones, under 90% of them singletons. Material for sequencing was PBMCs. V gene TRBV6-5 combines with J gene TRBJ2-1; 8 nucleotides agree with TRBD2. The clonotype originates from a girl aged 2 to 9 in good health and CMV-seronegative. CDR3 sequence reads: CASNTGTRRYNEQFF. In DNA form, the CDR3 reads TGTGCCAGCAACACCGGGACTAGACGGTACAATGAGCAGTTCTTC.